Below, one TCR beta chain is given with its context. Sequencing was performed with immunoSEQ multiplex PCR; in TCRdb, only in-frame clones are kept and a portion is missing. The sample has tens of thousands of clones, over 75% seen once; the top ten hold 15% to 20%. CDR3 length equals 13 residues. The germline CDR1 and CDR2 sequences are SGHTA and FQGNSA. V was pared by 4 bases and J by 4 bases, with 4 bases of the junction left unmatched. The data derive from a study of blood T cell repertoires in COVID-19. Study-level background: From T cells, B-cell-depleted T cells, or PBMCs came the material, which was cDNA or gDNA.

A Seattle source enrolled patients during active infection and followed them longitudinally. The rearrangement uses TRBV7-2 and TRBJ2-7, with TRBD1 identical over 7 bases. The sequenced sample consisted of peripheral blood. The TCR was taken from a woman aged 60-75 years with COVID-19, enrolled during active disease. CDR3 loop: CASSSGQVYEQYF. In DNA form, the CDR3 reads TGTGCCAGCAGCTCCGGACAGGTATACGAGCAGTACTTC.